The clone carrying this TCR beta chain was counted many times. Its antigen is not identified. The sample is drawn from a study of regulatory T cells in long-lasting Graves disease. Overall study: More than 5 years of antithyroid drugs with positive TSH receptor antibodies defined persistent Graves' disease. Study findings and constraints: Newly diagnosed disease favored TRBV20-1 and TRBJ2-1 over persistent disease.

The germline V and J ends were trimmed by 6 bases and 2 bases, with 16 bases remaining between them. Germline V lookup: CDR1 MDHEN, CDR2 SYDVKM. This CDR3 comprises 15 residues. Regarding time point: persistent/refractory GD, antithyroid drugs over 5 years with positive TRAb. With RNA extracted from PBMCs as input, the TCR library was made. The TCR beta library used iRepertoire HTBI primers with Arm-PCR amplification of CDR3. TCRdb analysed the multiplex PCR reads with MiXCR anew, one entry per CDR3 protein. In the table there are 650,000 to 850,000 distinct CDR3 sequences, about 30% of which are singletons.

The sample in question was peripheral blood mononuclear cells (PBMCs), obtained when the disease was refractory, from a patient treated with antithyroid drugs. The source of this sequence is a female donor with Graves disease. The chain uses TRBV28 and TRBJ1-1; D gene uncertain. CDR3 loop: CASSRPRAVNTEAFF. The CDR3 DNA reads as TGTGCCAGCAGCCGTCCCCGCGCAGTTAACACTGAAGCTTTCTTT.